Shown below are 23 T cell receptor beta chains from a single sample sequenced in a study of read filtering for tumor transcriptome and immune sequencing. This library used roughly 430 ng RNA and molecular barcoded adaptors spanning alpha/delta and beta/gamma chains. In TCRdb, the reads were re-called with MiXCR into one record per CDR3 protein. Among approximately 62,000 distinct CDR3 sequences, about 19% were seen once, and the ten largest hold roughly 11%. Sequenced input: a population of CD138-negative cells sorted from bone marrow. The receptors originated from a donor at least 40 years old with multiple myeloma.

This clonotype was found many times. The rearrangement uses TRBV6-2 or TRBV6-3 and TRBJ2-1; possibly TRBD2 for D (5 bases). CDR3 length: 14 residues. The germline CDR1 and CDR2 sequences are MNHEY and SVGEGT. Trimming took 0 bases from V and 10 from J, leaving 13 bases between them. CDR3 loop: CASSYSTTLGEQFF. The CDR3, as DNA: TGTGCCAGCAGTTACTCGACTACCCTCGGAGAGCAGTTCTTC.

This clonotype has at least ten counts. The genes are TRBV12-3 or TRBV12-4 and TRBJ1-1; no firm D call. This CDR3 is 11 amino acids long. With 6 bases removed from V and 7 bases from J, the gap between germline ends came to 9 bases. CDR3 amino acids: CASSRLYEAFF. DNA of the CDR3: TGTGCCAGCAGCCGTCTGTATGAAGCTTTCTTT.

CDR3 region: CASSFGVWRAAKNIQYF. CDR3 bases: TGTGCCAGCAGTTTTGGAGTGTGGAGGGCAGCCAAAAACATTCAGTACTTC. This sequence joins TRBV28 and TRBJ2-4; TRBD2 is a possible D gene (6 bases). Germline V lookup: CDR1 MDHEN, CDR2 SYDVKM. CDR3 length equals 17 residues. The V gene lost 3 bases and the J gene lost 0 bases, with 15 bases spanning the gap. Variable domain in full (rest from reference TRBV28 and TRBJ2-4): DVKVTQSSRYLVKRTGEKVFLECVQDMDHENMFWYRQDPGLGLRLIYFSYDVKMKEKGDIPEGYSVSREKKERFSLILESASTNQTSMYLCASSFGVWRAAKNIQYFGAGTRLSVL.

This clonotype was recorded many times. The V call is TRBV11-3, the J call TRBJ2-2; D is undetermined. Trimming pared 2 bases from V and 7 bases from J, leaving 8 bases between. CDR1 and CDR2 from the germline V gene are SGHNT and YENEEA. This CDR3 has 13 amino acids. For the CDR3, the DNA is TGTGCCAGCAGCTTAAGGTTCGGCGGGGAGCTGTTTTTT. It encodes CASSLRFGGELFF.

Comment on this clonotype: A much larger clone differs from this one at a single base, so this may be a read error. The J gene is TRBJ2-2, the V gene TRBV12-3 or TRBV12-4; maybe TRBD1 (6 bases). CDR3 length: 14 amino acids. The germline V and J ends were trimmed by 7 bases and 4 bases, with 13 bases remaining between them. CDR3: CASKSNRVTGELFF. The DNA of the CDR3 is TGTGCCAGCAAGTCTAACAGGGTCACCGGGGAGCTGTTTTTT.

This clonotype was detected many times. The gene calls are TRBV20-1 and TRBJ2-1; TRBD1 matches 10 bases. CDR1 and CDR2 (germline): DFQATT, SNEGSKA (reference sequence). The CDR3 extends over 13 amino acids. The CDR3 sequence: CSLPGQGYNEQFF. CDR3 nucleotide sequence: TGCAGCCTACCGGGACAGGGGTACAATGAGCAGTTCTTC.

This clonotype was seen many times. CDR3 loop: CASSLDDYTDTQYF. The CDR3 DNA follows: TGTGCCAGCAGCTTAGATGACTACACAGATACGCAGTATTTT. The J gene is TRBJ2-3, the V gene TRBV11-2; D might be TRBD2 (5 bases). Germline-derived CDR1 and CDR2 are SGHAT and FQNNGV. The CDR3 totals 14 residues. V lost 0 bases and J 2 bases, leaving 6 bases between the germline ends.

This rearrangement joins TRBV7-2 to TRBJ2-7; 8 bases match TRBD1. Germline CDR1 reads SGHTA; CDR2 reads FQGNSA. J was trimmed by 3 bases and V by 3 bases; bases with no gene match: 7. The CDR3 length is 15 residues. The CDR3 DNA sequence: TGTGCCAGCAGCTTGGTGGGGACAGGTGACTACGAGCAGTACTTC. Amino acid sequence: CASSLVGTGDYEQYF.

This clonotype was observed at least ten times. The chain joins TRBV5-1 to TRBJ2-3; D remains ambiguous. CDR3 length: 14 amino acids. V was clipped by 0 bases and J by 6 bases, with 11 bases between them. In germline, CDR1 is SGHRS, CDR2 YFSETQ. This CDR3 reads CASSLAGRMDTQYF. The CDR3 nucleotides are TGCGCCAGCAGCTTGGCCGGACGGATGGATACGCAGTATTTT.

This clonotype has at least ten counts. Germline is not matched at one junction end, which may reflect a read error. The chain joins TRBV11-2 to TRBJ2-1; 8 nucleotides agree with TRBD2. Germline V gene lookup returns CDR1 SGHAT and CDR2 FQNNGV. The CDR3 contains 12 residues. Here the CDR3 reads CASSSPGSGTSF. The CDR3 DNA sequence: TGTGCCAGCAGCTCCCCGGGTAGCGGGACTTCCTTC.

This clonotype came up many times. The chain has TRBV28 and TRBJ2-7; D not certain. The CDR3 has 13 amino acids. The germline V and J ends were trimmed by 7 bases and 2 bases, with 12 bases remaining between them. Germline CDR1 is MDHEN and CDR2 is SYDVKM. CDR3 DNA sequence: TGTGCCAGCAACCAGATCATCGCCTACGAGCAGTACTTC. Protein: CASNQIIAYEQYF.

This clonotype was observed at least ten times. The rearrangement uses TRBV6-6 and TRBJ2-7; TRBD1 agrees at 7 bases. With V trimmed by 2 bases and J by 2 bases, 3 bases remained unmatched. From germline, CDR1 is MNHNY and CDR2 SVGAGI (reference sequence). The CDR3 has 14 residues. The chain's CDR3 is CASSYEGATYEQYF. For the CDR3, the DNA is TGTGCCAGCAGTTACGAGGGGGCCACCTACGAGCAGTACTTC.

This clonotype showed up just a few times. The gene calls are TRBV21-1 and TRBJ1-5; the DNA was not used to check the table's D call, TRBD1. TRBV21-1 is assigned pseudogene status. CDR3 length: 16 amino acids. This CDR3 is CASSKAGTASNQPQHF. As DNA, the CDR3 is TGTGCCAGCAGCAAAGCGGGGACAGCCTCCAATCAGCCCCAGCATTTT.

This clonotype was seen at least ten times. The V call is TRBV5-1, the J call TRBJ2-7; TRBD1 matches 10 bases. The ends lost 4 bases at V and 7 bases at J; junction bases unmatched: 8. Germline V gene data show CDR1 as SGHRS and CDR2 as YFSETQ. The CDR3 is made up of 14 amino acids. CDR3 in amino acids: CASSPGTGVEEQYF. The CDR3 DNA follows: TGCGCCAGCAGCCCCGGGACAGGGGTTGAAGAGCAGTACTTC.

This clonotype was observed many times. The rearrangement links TRBV5-1 to TRBJ2-1; 12 bases agree with TRBD2. Germline values: CDR1 SGHRS, CDR2 YFSETQ. V was pared by 1 base and J by 6 bases, with 5 bases of the junction left unmatched. The CDR3 runs 16 residues. The CDR3 here is CASSLRGTSGRNEQFF. The CDR3 DNA follows: TGCGCCAGCAGCTTGAGGGGGACTAGCGGGCGCAATGAGCAGTTCTTC.

The chain carries TRBV7-6 and TRBJ2-5; D gene ambiguous. The CDR3 spans 12 residues. V was pared by 5 bases and J by 2 bases, with 6 bases between. Looked up from germline, CDR1 is SGHVS and CDR2 is FNYEAQ. CDR3 nucleotides: TGTGCCAGCAGCCCGGCGCAAGAGACCCAGTACTTC. Its translation: CASSPAQETQYF.

This clonotype was seen ten or more times. The V and J genes are TRBV2 and TRBJ1-2, with D possibly being TRBD1 (5 bases). The germline CDR1 and CDR2 sequences are SNHLY and FYNNEI. V was shortened by 4 bases and J by 8 bases, with 14 bases between the two germline ends. The CDR3 runs to 13 residues. CDR3 residues: CASSGESQEGYTF. In DNA form, the CDR3 reads TGTGCCAGCAGTGGGGAATCACAGGAGGGCTACACCTTC.

Turning to this clonotype: Given a much more abundant clone one base away, this may be a read error. Since the CDR3 does not end with the conserved phenylalanine or tryptophan, this likely comes from a read error. V is TRBV2 and J is TRBJ1-4; D is unresolved. This CDR3 spans 13 amino acids. Deletions cut 8 bases from V and 0 bases from J, with 7 bases between. Germline V gene lookup returns CDR1 SNHLY and CDR2 FYNNEI. The chain's CDR3 is CASQTSTNEKLFS. The CDR3 nucleotides read TGTGCCAGCCAGACATCAACTAATGAAAAACTGTTTTCT.

This clonotype has a count of ten or more. The rearrangement joins TRBV30 to TRBJ1-1, with D unclear. Germline CDR1 is GTSNPN and CDR2 is SVGIG (reference sequence). The CDR3 covers 12 residues. With 7 bases removed from V and 0 bases from J, the gap between germline ends came to 9 bases. The CDR3 protein is CASGELNTEAFF. In nucleotides, the CDR3 is TGTGCCTCCGGCGAATTGAACACTGAAGCTTTCTTT.

The rearrangement uses TRBV4-1 and TRBJ1-5, with no clear D. Germline V gene lookup returns CDR1 MGHRA and CDR2 YSYEKL. The CDR3 runs 14 residues. V dropped 0 bases and J dropped 7 bases, with 10 bases sitting between them. DNA for the CDR3: TGCGCCAGCAGCCAAGATCCCTTTAACCAGCCCCAGCATTTT. Protein: CASSQDPFNQPQHF.

This clonotype was seen many times. This sequence joins TRBV12-3 or TRBV12-4 and TRBJ2-7, with 10 positions matching TRBD1. V lost 7 bases and J lost 2; bases outside the gene matches: 8. The CDR3 consists of 15 residues. CDR3: CASTSGQGNPYEQYF. CDR3 in DNA: TGTGCCAGCACCTCGGGACAGGGGAACCCCTACGAGCAGTACTTC.

This clonotype has a count of ten or more. The chain is built from TRBV10-3 and TRBJ2-3, with unresolved D. Germline CDR1 and CDR2: ENHRY and SYGVKD. Between the trimmed V and J ends, which lost 4 bases and 0 bases, there was a span of 11 bases. The CDR3 totals 15 residues. The CDR3 spells CAISGRGFSTDTQYF. CDR3 DNA: TGTGCCATCAGTGGGCGCGGATTTAGCACAGATACGCAGTATTTT.

This clonotype appeared many times. The CDR3 loop is CASSSTGRATEAFF. CDR3 in DNA: TGTGCCAGCAGCTCGACAGGGAGAGCGACTGAAGCTTTCTTT. The chain uses TRBV7-9 and TRBJ1-1; 7 positions match TRBD1. This CDR3 is 14 amino acids long. The germline CDR1 and CDR2 sequences are SEHNR and FQNEAQ (reference sequence). The junction had 7 bases not matched to a gene; V was cut back by 4 bases and J by 5 bases.